This T cell receptor (beta chain) stems from a study of blood T cell repertoires in COVID-19 (dated by TCRdb to between 2020 and 2021). About the investigation overall: Collaborator samples came from the United States, Italy and Spain and covered acute and convalescent phases of COVID-19. The material from the prospective study consisted of cDNA or gDNA derived from T cells, B-cell-depleted T cells, or PBMCs. Subjects who had been exposed to COVID-19, were actively infected with it, or had recovered from it provided the deeply sampled blood TCRbeta repertoires that made up the dataset. The repertoires were made available in a free public database intended to serve as a resource for research on the immune response to SARS-CoV-2. Samples were obtained from the ongoing ImmuneRACE study (first 160 participants) and from 1,254 subjects provided by 6 global collaborators. The sample metadata nearly always contained a de-identified subject ID, COVID-19 status, age in years and sex. Where available, HLA class I and class II types were taken from metadata supplied by the sample provider and were not determined by assay-based typing.

Another Seattle source contributed samples from volunteer blood donors who had recovered from COVID-19. The collaborating institutions used their own protocols to collect whole blood in K2EDTA tubes. Collaborator samples were shipped for TCRbeta analysis as frozen whole blood, isolated PBMCs, or DNA extracted from either sample type. TCRbeta CDR3 regions were amplified from genomic DNA using the immunoSEQ Assay, a bias-controlled multiplex PCR. Concerning the study's data processing: Within the assay, amplification of reference gene primers was used to estimate how many nucleated cells each sample contained. To quantify the absolute abundance of each unique TCRbeta CDR3 rearrangement, sequence reads were collapsed and filtered. For each sample, productive Simpson clonality was calculated as the square root of Simpson's diversity index across productive rearrangements. Imported from immuneACCESS, the table was reduced by TCRdb to in-frame sequences with V and J called. These copies leave out some clones; in studies compared against another copy, an unresolved V gene accounts for under half, and the cause of the remainder is not known. The V and J calls and clone size come from that table; D and trimming were worked out from the DNA. For this sample the table gives about 260,000 clones, of which 75% to 90% were detected only once. More than 1.3% of the sample is taken by the ten largest.

Beyond this particular receptor, the publication reports: The amount of clinical and demographic metadata varied by source and participant and was provided uncurated.

Between the V and J ends, shortened by 3 bases and 1 base respectively, the junction contains 12 bases. Looking up the germline V gene yields CDR1 SGHRS and CDR2 YFSETQ. From cysteine to phenylalanine, the CDR3 is 15 amino acids long. The read is trimmed to its CDR3 DNA, 45 bases read in frame from base 1. Remarks on this clone: This clone's antigen is unknown. Nothing much larger sits one base from this clone, and base qualities are not available.

The sequenced sample was peripheral blood. This TCR was sampled from a woman between 40 and 55 years old who had recovered from COVID-19. Rearrangement joined TRBV5-1 to TRBJ2-3; TRBD2 could be the D gene, as 6 bases match. In nucleotides, the sequence is TGCGCCAGCAGCTCGGGCCCGGGGGGCACAGATACGCAGTATTTT. This sequence encodes CASSSGPGGTDTQYF.